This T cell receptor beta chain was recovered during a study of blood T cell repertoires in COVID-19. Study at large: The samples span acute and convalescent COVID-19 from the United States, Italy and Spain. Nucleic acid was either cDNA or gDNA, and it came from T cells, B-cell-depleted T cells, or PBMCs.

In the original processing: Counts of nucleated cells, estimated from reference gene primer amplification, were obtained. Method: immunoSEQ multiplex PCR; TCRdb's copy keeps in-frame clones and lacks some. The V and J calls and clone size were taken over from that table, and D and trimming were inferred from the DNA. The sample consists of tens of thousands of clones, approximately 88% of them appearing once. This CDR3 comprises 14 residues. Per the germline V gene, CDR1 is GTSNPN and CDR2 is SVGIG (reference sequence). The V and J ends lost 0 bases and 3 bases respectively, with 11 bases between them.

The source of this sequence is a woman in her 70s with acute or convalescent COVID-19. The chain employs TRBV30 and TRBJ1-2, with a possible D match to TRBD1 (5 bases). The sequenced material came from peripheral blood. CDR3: CAWSVVSRDYGYTF. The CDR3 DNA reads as TGTGCCTGGAGTGTCGTTTCCAGGGACTATGGCTACACCTTC.